This TCR beta chain was recorded in a study of regulatory T cells in long-lasting Graves disease. This clonotype was counted many times. The germline gene is not matched at one end of the junction; a read error may be the cause. Time point: newly diagnosed GD, antithyroid drugs for less than 3 months. PBMCs were the source of the RNA used for TCR sequencing. Enrollment of patients was through an endocrinology department in Xi'an, China. Combining iRepertoire HTBI primers with Arm-PCR of CDR3 regions, the authors built TCR beta libraries. TCRdb reprocessed the multiplex PCR reads with MiXCR, giving one entry per CDR3 protein. The data hold approximately 350,000 distinct CDR3 sequences, with 10% to 15% observed a single time. The CDR3 runs to 13 residues. These data are also associated with another study on T cells in Graves' hyperthyroidism and ophthalmopathy.

The V call is TRBV12-3 or TRBV12-4, the J call TRBJ2-3; 8 bases are a match to TRBD2. Sequencing used peripheral blood mononuclear cells (PBMCs), obtained at new diagnosis, from a patient treated with antithyroid drugs. This clonotype was sampled from a woman younger than 30 with Graves disease. This CDR3 is CASSLAGTDTQYF. CDR3 in DNA: TGTGCCAGCAGCTTAGCGGGGACGGATACGCAGTATTTT.